What follows are 30 T cell receptor beta chains derived from one specimen sequenced in a study of cytomegalovirus exposure and HLA in healthy donors. Primers included in the PCR were 60 Vbeta and 13 Jbeta primers. Only in-frame clones appear in the TCRdb table, and some are missing; sequencing was by immunoSEQ multiplex PCR. This sample yields approximately 93,000 clones, of which around 73% are seen a single time; under 4% belongs to the top ten. Source material: PBMCs. The receptors shown here come from a woman in her thirties or forties in good health and CMV-seronegative.

The V and J genes are TRBV7-9 and TRBJ2-7, with TRBD2 matching 10 bases. J was trimmed by 4 bases and V by 5 bases; bases with no gene match: 8. Germline V gene sequence: CDR1 SEHNR, CDR2 FQNEAQ (reference sequence). The CDR3 extends over 15 amino acids. In DNA form, the CDR3 reads TGTGCCAGCAGCCGAACTAGCGGGACACTGTACGAGCAGTACTTC. It codes for CASSRTSGTLYEQYF.

In DNA form, the CDR3 reads TGTGCCAGCCCAGATCAGCCCCAGCATTTT. Encoded protein: CASPDQPQHF. V is TRBV27 and J is TRBJ1-5; D remains unclear. Looked up from germline, CDR1 is MNHEY and CDR2 is SMNVEV (reference sequence). The CDR3 is 10 residues long. The ends were cut back, 8 bases at V and 5 bases at J, with 4 bases in the middle.

The V call is TRBV28, the J call TRBJ1-2; no clear D. V lost 5 bases, J lost 4 bases, and 8 bases lay in between. CDR1 MDHEN and CDR2 SYDVKM come from the germline V gene. This CDR3 contains 12 residues. The CDR3 loop is CASSREGYGYTF. The CDR3 DNA follows: TGTGCCAGCAGTCGAGAGGGCTATGGCTACACCTTC.

The chain has TRBV18 and TRBJ1-1; D remains unclear. CDR1 and CDR2 (germline): KGHSH, LQKENI. CDR3 length: 14 residues. Trimming shortened V by 5 bases and J by 0 bases, and 10 bases separated the two germline ends. CDR3 DNA: TGTGCCAGCTCAGCTCTAAAGATGAACACTGAAGCTTTCTTT. As protein: CASSALKMNTEAFF.

This clone was recorded once. V is TRBV7-9 and J is TRBJ1-2; no clear D. The CDR3 has 13 amino acids. V was clipped by 5 bases and J by 3 bases, with 10 bases between them. Germline V lookup: CDR1 SEHNR, CDR2 FQNEAQ (reference sequence). CDR3 loop: CASSESFDYGYTF. Here the CDR3 DNA reads TGTGCCAGCAGCGAGTCATTCGACTATGGCTACACCTTC.

This clone has just a few counts. The chain joins TRBV6-5 to TRBJ2-1, with 7 bases fitting TRBD2. V dropped 2 bases and J dropped 5; count of bases not matched to a gene: 3. This CDR3 contains 14 residues. Germline lookup yields CDR1 MNHEY and CDR2 SVGAGI. The CDR3 here is CASSYGTTNNEQFF. CDR3 nucleotides: TGTGCCAGCAGTTACGGGACTACGAACAATGAGCAGTTCTTC.

This chain connects TRBV5-4 to TRBJ2-7, with 9 bases aligning to TRBD2. There are 14 residues in the CDR3. The germline CDR1 and CDR2 sequences are SGHNT and YYREEE (reference sequence). V dropped 4 bases and J dropped 6; count of bases not matched to a gene: 8. CDR3: CASSILAGAGEQYF. The CDR3 DNA follows: TGTGCCAGCAGCATCTTAGCGGGAGCGGGCGAGCAGTACTTC. The whole variable domain, filled in from reference TRBV5-4 and TRBJ2-7, reads ETGVTQSPTHLIKTRGQQVTLRCSSQSGHNTVSWYQQALGQGPQFIFQYYREEENGRGNFPPRFSGLQFPNYSSELNVNALELDDSALYLCASSILAGAGEQYFGPGTRLTVT.

The chain combines TRBV27 with TRBJ1-4, with 9 bases that match TRBD1. CDR3 length: 17 residues. Trimming took 3 bases from V and 7 from J; bases not matched to a gene: 12. Germline lookup yields CDR1 MNHEY and CDR2 SMNVEV (reference sequence). In DNA, the CDR3 is TGTGCCAGCAGTTTCGGACAGGGGAACCACCTTCGTGAAAAACTGTTTTTT. Its protein is CASSFGQGNHLREKLFF.

The chain uses TRBV2 and TRBJ1-6, with D unresolved. CDR3 length equals 12 residues. Per the germline V gene, CDR1 is SNHLY and CDR2 is FYNNEI. V gave up 6 bases and J gave up 8 bases, with 8 bases separating them. In DNA, the CDR3 is TGTGCCAGCAGGGCCTCCCATTCACCCCTCCACTTT. Its protein is CASRASHSPLHF.

This clone was seen only a few times. V and J are TRBV4-3 and TRBJ2-3, with D perhaps matching TRBD2 (5 bases). CDR1 LGHNA and CDR2 YSLEER come from the germline V gene. The length of the CDR3 is 15 residues. V lost 1 base and J lost 9, with 17 bases in between. The CDR3 coding sequence is TGCGCCAGCAGCCAAGGGACTGGACCCGCACCCACGCAGTATTTT. Protein product: CASSQGTGPAPTQYF.

This clone occurred a few times. The rearrangement uses TRBV6-1 and TRBJ2-7, with 8 bases that match TRBD1. Per germline, CDR1 MNHNS and CDR2 SASEGT. V lost 4 bases to trimming and J lost 4 bases; unmatched junction nucleotides: 12. This CDR3 is built from 16 residues. CDR3 nucleotides: TGTGCCAGCAGTGGCGTGAGACAGGGGACGAAATACGAGCAGTACTTC. This translates into CASSGVRQGTKYEQYF.

For the CDR3, the DNA is TGTGCCATCAGTGTATATATCGGGGGTGTCCAGGACCACGAGCAGTACTTC. It yields the protein CAISVYIGGVQDHEQYF. The chain employs TRBV10-3 and TRBJ2-7, with a tentative D call TRBD2 (6 bases). CDR1 is ENHRY, CDR2 SYGVKD, per germline. There are 17 residues in the CDR3. V dropped 4 bases and J dropped 5 bases, with 24 bases sitting between them.

This clone has a single count. The chain recombines TRBV9 with TRBJ2-1, with TRBD2 matching over 12 bases. This CDR3 has 16 residues. Trimming at V came to 5 bases and at J to 7 bases, leaving 10 bases not matched to a gene. Germline-derived CDR1 and CDR2 are SGDLS and YYNGEE. The CDR3 spells CASSSKLAGGRNEQFF. In nucleotides, the CDR3 is TGTGCCAGCAGTTCGAAACTAGCGGGAGGACGGAATGAGCAGTTCTTC.

The CDR3 coding sequence is TGTGCCAGTAGTTCAACCGGGACAGGGAGTTTGCAGCAGTACTTC. Residues: CASSSTGTGSLQQYF. The chain combines TRBV19 with TRBJ2-7, with 9 nucleotides matching TRBD1. The V segment lost 5 bases and the J segment 8 bases; nucleotides outside the gene matches: 13. This CDR3 spans 15 amino acids. The germline gives CDR1 LNHDA, CDR2 SQIVND (reference sequence). The variable domain in full, with the rest retrieved from reference TRBV19 and TRBJ2-7, is DGGITQSPKYLFRKEGQNVTLSCEQNLNHDAMYWYRQDPGQGLRLIYYSQIVNDFQKGDIAEGYSVSREKKESFPLTVTSAQKNPTAFYLCASSSTGTGSLQQYFGPGTRLTVT.

Comment on this clone: Other DNA sequences in this specimen translate into the identical CDR3. The J gene is TRBJ1-3, the V gene TRBV10-3; no firm D call. The ends were cut back, 2 bases at V and 4 bases at J, with 6 bases in the middle. The CDR3 sequence is 13 residues long. Germline CDR1 ENHRY, CDR2 SYGVKD. CDR3 nucleotide sequence: TGTGCCATCAGTGAGACAAAAGGAAACACCATATATTTT. It specifies CAISETKGNTIYF.

The rearrangement links TRBV18 to TRBJ2-2; D might be TRBD1 (6 bases). Germline V gene data show CDR1 as KGHSH and CDR2 as LQKENI. With 5 bases removed from V and 4 bases from J, the gap between germline ends came to 20 bases. This CDR3 is built from 17 residues. The CDR3 DNA sequence: TGTGCCAGCTCAGCTCTCCCACGGGGCAGGGGCACCGGGGAGCTGTTTTTT. Amino acids: CASSALPRGRGTGELFF.

The J gene is TRBJ1-3, the V gene TRBV5-1; no firm D call. The V gene's germline CDR1 is SGHRS and CDR2 YFSETQ. CDR3 length equals 15 residues. The germline V and J ends were trimmed by 1 base and 0 bases, with 8 bases remaining between them. The CDR3 nucleotides read TGCGCCAGCAGCTTGACCGGACTCTCTGGAAACACCATATATTTT. Translating it yields CASSLTGLSGNTIYF.

V gene TRBV5-8 combines with J gene TRBJ2-3; the match to TRBD2 covers 7 bases. The length of the CDR3 is 15 residues. The germline gives CDR1 SGHTS, CDR2 YDEGEE. V gave up 1 base and J gave up 2 bases; unmatched junction bases: 4. In nucleotides, the CDR3 is TGTGCCAGCAGCTTGAGGCGGGGGAACACAGATACGCAGTATTTT. Amino acids: CASSLRRGNTDTQYF.

This clone was recorded a few times. This sequence joins TRBV5-1 and TRBJ1-1, with D maybe TRBD1 (5 bases). V was trimmed by 0 bases and J by 0 bases, leaving 15 bases between them. Germline V lookup: CDR1 SGHRS, CDR2 YFSETQ. The CDR3 consists of 17 residues. The CDR3 is CASSLALAGLMNTEAFF. In nucleotides, the CDR3 is TGCGCCAGCAGCTTGGCCTTGGCAGGGCTCATGAACACTGAAGCTTTCTTT.

The chain uses TRBV10-3 and TRBJ1-5; 8 bases fit TRBD1. Germline trimming cut 4 bases from V and 4 bases from J; bases unmatched to any gene: 3. This CDR3 contains 14 residues. Germline loops: CDR1 ENHRY, CDR2 SYGVKD. CDR3 in amino acids: CAISARDRNQPQHF. CDR3 DNA: TGTGCCATCAGTGCTCGGGACAGGAATCAGCCCCAGCATTTT.

This chain links TRBV4-2 with TRBJ2-2; 10 bases align to TRBD2. The CDR3 is 14 amino acids. Trimming at V came to 5 bases and at J to 7 bases, leaving 4 bases not matched to a gene. CDR1 is LGHNA, CDR2 YNFKEQ, per germline. The CDR3 is CASSLKREGGELFF. For the CDR3, the DNA is TGTGCCAGCAGCTTGAAGCGGGAGGGCGGGGAGCTGTTTTTT.

The CDR3 DNA is TGTGCCAGTAGTCCGGACAGGGGGCTGAACTATGGCTACACCTTC. It translates to CASSPDRGLNYGYTF. The J gene is TRBJ1-2, the V gene TRBV19, with TRBD1 identical over 11 bases. Germline CDR1 LNHDA, CDR2 SQIVND (reference sequence). Trimming removed 5 bases from V and 2 bases from J; junction bases left unmatched: 4. CDR3 length equals 15 residues.

This chain joins TRBV11-1 and TRBJ2-4; possible D gene TRBD2, 6 bases. This CDR3 is built from 17 residues. V dropped 5 bases and J dropped 6 bases, with 23 bases sitting between them. The germline CDR1 and CDR2 sequences are SGHAT and FQDESV (reference sequence). The CDR3 DNA follows: TGTGCCAGCAGCGCTTGGGACTCTGGGGGTGGGGGAAACATTCAGTACTTC. Translation: CASSAWDSGGGGNIQYF.

The rearrangement uses TRBV6-1 and TRBJ1-2; D may be TRBD1 (6 bases). The V and J ends lost 7 bases and 2 bases respectively, with 8 bases between them. Germline CDR1 MNHNS, CDR2 SASEGT. The CDR3 consists of 12 residues. Written as DNA, the CDR3 is TGTGCCAGCAACAGGGACAACTATGGCTACACCTTC. Its translation: CASNRDNYGYTF.

CDR3 amino acids: CASSLGGIAYEQYF. The DNA for the CDR3 is TGTGCCAGCAGCTTGGGAGGTATAGCCTACGAGCAGTACTTC. The chain joins TRBV5-7 to TRBJ2-7; D unclear. TRBV5-7 is reported as an ORF; its role is uncertain. Trimming stripped 0 bases from V and 2 bases from J, with 9 bases between. There are 14 residues in the CDR3.

The rearrangement links TRBV6-6 to TRBJ1-4; TRBD1 aligns across 9 bases. V gave up 10 bases and J gave up 6 bases; unmatched junction bases: 9. CDR1 and CDR2 from the germline V gene are MNHNY and SVGAGI (reference sequence). The CDR3 covers 14 residues. The CDR3, as DNA: TGTGCCACCGTCATTAGGACAGGGGATGAAAAACTGTTTTTT. Protein: CATVIRTGDEKLFF.

The rearrangement joins TRBV15 to TRBJ2-7; D might be TRBD2 (6 bases). CDR1 is LNHNV and CDR2 is YYDKDF in the germline V gene (reference sequence). V was trimmed by 0 bases and J by 6 bases, leaving 15 bases between them. The CDR3 extends over 15 amino acids. The CDR3, as DNA: TGTGCCACCAGCAGAGAGACGGGAGTAGTGGGCGAGCAGTACTTC. It translates to CATSRETGVVGEQYF.

V gene TRBV21-1 combines with J gene TRBJ1-5. TRBV21-1 is given as a pseudogene. The CDR3 loop spans 13 amino acids. The CDR3 spells CASSKGVAGPQHF. Written as DNA, the CDR3 is TGTGCCAGCAGCAAAGGGGTTGCGGGGCCCCAGCATTTT.

This CDR3 reads CASSLGQVNQPQHF. The DNA of the CDR3 is TGTGCCAGTAGTCTCGGACAGGTAAATCAGCCCCAGCATTTT. The V and J genes are TRBV19 and TRBJ1-5; TRBD1 agrees at 7 bases. The germline CDR1 and CDR2 sequences are LNHDA and SQIVND (reference sequence). This CDR3 comprises 14 residues. Losses at the gene ends were 5 bases for V and 4 bases for J; bases not matched to a gene: 5. The full variable domain, in which reference TRBV19 and TRBJ1-5 provide the parts outside the CDR3, is DGGITQSPKYLFRKEGQNVTLSCEQNLNHDAMYWYRQDPGQGLRLIYYSQIVNDFQKGDIAEGYSVSREKKESFPLTVTSAQKNPTAFYLCASSLGQVNQPQHFGDGTRLSIL.

The chain links TRBV9 to TRBJ1-2; 8 nucleotides agree with TRBD1. Per the germline V gene, CDR1 is SGDLS and CDR2 is YYNGEE. The CDR3 spans 14 residues. The junction had 9 bases not matched to a gene; V was cut back by 4 bases and J by 7 bases. The CDR3, as DNA: TGTGCCAGCAGCTCAGCAGGGGGCTTGGGTGGCTACACCTTC. Translation: CASSSAGGLGGYTF.